Listed below are T cell receptor beta chains from one sample, sequenced in a study of shared clonotypes between healthy human individuals. This table comes from immunoSEQ multiplex PCR, and its TCRdb copy is limited to in-frame clones, with some not included. The sample contains about 2,500,000 clones, around 94% of which appear only once. Sequences were obtained from naive CD4+ T cells sorted from blood. The source is a man between 18 and 29 years old in good health. Each CDR3 is given with its conserved first and last residue. The D gene is left open where the match is weak. Part of the rows lack a size; the others show once, few, many or a class for expanded clones.

V gene	clone size	D gene	J gene	CDR3 protein	CDR3 DNA
TRBV4-1	few	.	TRBJ1-1	CASSQGTVNTEAFF	TGCGCCAGCAGCCAAGGGACGGTGAACACTGAAGCTTTCTTT
TRBV28	few	TRBD1	TRBJ1-6	CVTGGSYLSPLHF	TGTGTAACAGGGGGCAGTTACCTATCACCCCTCCACTTT
TRBV12-5	.	.	TRBJ2-1	CASGLVPKGSGGESSYNEQFF	TGTGCTAGTGGTTTGGTTCCCAAGGGTAGCGGAGGGGAGAGCTCCTACAATGAGCAGTTCTTC
TRBV28	.	.	TRBJ1-5	CASSFGGTNNQPQHF	TGTGCCAGCAGTTTCGGGGGTACGAACAATCAGCCCCAGCATTTT
TRBV18	.	.	TRBJ1-4	CASSPVALGEKLFF	TGTGCCAGCTCACCAGTGGCGCTTGGTGAAAAACTGTTTTTT
TRBV6-1	.	.	TRBJ2-3	CASRFEGQGTQYF	TGTGCCAGCAGATTTGAGGGTCAGGGGACGCAGTATTTT
TRBV6-1	.	.	TRBJ2-7	CASSERWGVDEQYF	TGTGCCAGCAGTGAGCGGTGGGGCGTGGACGAGCAGTACTTC
TRBV7-8	.	.	TRBJ2-7	CASSSRGFYEQYF	TGTGCCAGCAGCTCCCGGGGGTTCTACGAGCAGTACTTC
TRBV7-2	.	TRBD1	TRBJ1-1	CASSPGTVNTEAFF	TGTGCCAGCAGCCCAGGGACAGTGAACACTGAAGCTTTCTTT
TRBV6-1	.	TRBD1	TRBJ1-5	CASGGTGGQPQHF	TGTGCCAGCGGGGGGACAGGAGGTCAGCCCCAGCATTTT
TRBV5-6	.	.	TRBJ2-2	CASSLGQTNTGELFF	TGTGCCAGCAGCTTGGGACAGACTAACACCGGGGAGCTGTTTTTT
TRBV6-1	.	.	TRBJ2-5	CASSEVAGGPRKTQYF	TGTGCCAGCAGTGAAGTCGCCGGGGGCCCCCGGAAGACCCAGTACTTC
TRBV10-3	.	TRBD1	TRBJ2-2	CAISDKLWTGGTGELFF	TGTGCCATCAGTGATAAGCTTTGGACAGGGGGCACCGGGGAGCTGTTTTTT
TRBV6-1	.	.	TRBJ1-4	CASSAEARDPRGEKLFF	TGTGCCAGCAGTGCAGAAGCTCGGGACCCGAGGGGTGAAAAACTGTTTTTT
TRBV5-1	.	.	TRBJ1-1	CASSQSPSTGTEAFF	TGCGCCAGCAGCCAGAGTCCTTCGACAGGCACTGAAGCTTTCTTT
TRBV30	.	.	TRBJ2-3	CAWLPRRPSTDTQYF	TGTGCCTGGTTGCCTCGGCGACCAAGCACAGATACGCAGTATTTT
TRBV7-3	.	.	TRBJ1-2	CASSPDGAGFGGYTF	TGTGCCAGCAGCCCTGACGGGGCAGGGTTCGGTGGCTACACCTTC
TRBV30	.	.	TRBJ1-3	CAWRAWTDRSGNTIYF	TGTGCCTGGAGAGCCTGGACAGACCGCTCTGGAAACACCATATATTTT
TRBV4-2	.	.	TRBJ2-1	CASSQAAGYNEQFF	TGTGCCAGCAGCCAAGCGGCCGGGTACAATGAGCAGTTCTTC
TRBV7-9	.	.	TRBJ1-2	CASSRLTDFNTRGYTF	TGTGCCAGCAGCCGCCTAACGGACTTTAATACCCGAGGCTACACCTTC
TRBV19	few	TRBD1	TRBJ2-1	CASGTGGTYNEQFF	TGTGCCAGCGGGACAGGGGGGACCTACAATGAGCAGTTCTTC
TRBV10-3	.	TRBD1	TRBJ2-5	CAISRTGGGETQYF	TGTGCCATCAGTCGGACAGGGGGGGGAGAGACCCAGTACTTC
TRBV18	.	TRBD1	TRBJ1-2	CASTGQEDYGYTF	TGTGCCAGCACCGGACAGGAGGACTATGGCTACACCTTC
TRBV10-2	.	TRBD2	TRBJ2-7	CASQAGVAGEQYF	TGCGCCAGCCAAGCGGGAGTGGCGGGCGAGCAGTACTTC
TRBV18	.	TRBD1	TRBJ1-1	CASVGPGQTNTEAFF	TGTGCCAGCGTCGGTCCGGGACAGACGAACACTGAAGCTTTCTTT
TRBV4-1	.	TRBD2	TRBJ2-1	CASSQEGGRARNEQFF	TGCGCCAGCAGCCAAGAAGGCGGGAGGGCCAGAAATGAGCAGTTCTTC